Listed below are T cell receptor beta chains from one sample, sequenced in a study of blood T cell repertoires in COVID-19. Sequencing was performed with immunoSEQ multiplex PCR; in TCRdb, only in-frame clones are kept and a portion is missing. The sample holds roughly 52,000 clones, around 84% seen once. The sample taken for sequencing was peripheral blood. The receptors were sampled from a human donor in a cohort sampled during active or convalescent COVID-19. Each CDR3 is given with its conserved first and last residue. A D gene is named only where the DNA matches it firmly. Size tells how often a clone was seen (once, few, many) or the class of an expanded clone, and some rows leave it out.

CDR3nt: TGTGCCAGCAGCTCCAGGGACAGGGACCCAGCAGATACGCAGTATTTT; CDR3aa: CASSSRDRDPADTQYF; len: 16; d_gene: TRBD1; j_gene: TRBJ2-3; v_gene: TRBV13; abundance: -
CDR3nt: TGCAGCGTGCACAGGGGAGATACGCAGTATTTT; CDR3aa: CSVHRGDTQYF; len: 11; d_gene: TRBD1; j_gene: TRBJ2-3; v_gene: TRBV29-1; abundance: -
CDR3nt: TGTGCCAGCACCCCGGGGGGCCTCGGGACCGGGGAGCTGTTTTTT; CDR3aa: CASTPGGLGTGELFF; len: 15; d_gene: -; j_gene: TRBJ2-2; v_gene: TRBV6-5; abundance: -
CDR3nt: TGTGCCAGTACCCTGACAGGATTTGGCTACACCTTC; CDR3aa: CASTLTGFGYTF; len: 12; d_gene: -; j_gene: TRBJ1-2; v_gene: TRBV19; abundance: -
CDR3nt: TGTGCCAGCAGCTCCCGCAGGGAGACCCAGTACTTC; CDR3aa: CASSSRRETQYF; len: 12; d_gene: -; j_gene: TRBJ2-5; v_gene: TRBV11-2; abundance: once
CDR3nt: TGTGCCAGCAGTTCCCCTGGCCAGGATGTGGCCCTCCACTTT; CDR3aa: CASSSPGQDVALHF; len: 14; d_gene: -; j_gene: TRBJ1-6; v_gene: TRBV6-5; abundance: -
CDR3nt: TGTGCCAGCAAGTTCTCGGGTTTTGGGTCGGTTGCTTTCTTT; CDR3aa: CASKFSGFGSVAFF; len: 14; d_gene: -; j_gene: TRBJ1-1; v_gene: TRBV7-9; abundance: -
CDR3nt: TGTGCCAGCAGCCAGGCGGGCAACTCTGGAAACACCATATATTTT; CDR3aa: CASSQAGNSGNTIYF; len: 15; d_gene: -; j_gene: TRBJ1-3; v_gene: TRBV3-1/TRBV3-2; abundance: once
CDR3nt: TGTGCCAGTAGTATAGGTTCCAGGGGGCTTGGAAACACCATATATTTT; CDR3aa: CASSIGSRGLGNTIYF; len: 16; d_gene: TRBD1; j_gene: TRBJ1-3; v_gene: TRBV19; abundance: -
CDR3nt: TGTGCCAGCAGCACCCAACCGGGACTACCAACTCGGGAGCAGTTCTTC; CDR3aa: CASSTQPGLPTREQFF; len: 16; d_gene: TRBD2; j_gene: TRBJ2-1; v_gene: TRBV7-2; abundance: once
CDR3nt: TGTGCCAGCAGTGAGGGCAGGGCGTCGGGCGGGGAGCTGTTTTTT; CDR3aa: CASSEGRASGGELFF; len: 15; d_gene: -; j_gene: TRBJ2-2; v_gene: TRBV2; abundance: -
CDR3nt: TGTGCCAGCAGGCGGGGGACGGAGACCCAGTACTTC; CDR3aa: CASRRGTETQYF; len: 12; d_gene: TRBD2; j_gene: TRBJ2-5; v_gene: TRBV12-3/TRBV12-4; abundance: -
CDR3nt: TGTGCCAGCAGTTTATCGTGGACAGGGGGCAGGCAGCCCCAGCATTTT; CDR3aa: CASSLSWTGGRQPQHF; len: 16; d_gene: TRBD1; j_gene: TRBJ1-5; v_gene: TRBV27; abundance: -
CDR3nt: TGTGCCAGCAGTTACAAACAGGGTCAAGTGGATCAGCCCCAGCATTTT; CDR3aa: CASSYKQGQVDQPQHF; len: 16; d_gene: -; j_gene: TRBJ1-5; v_gene: TRBV6-2/TRBV6-3; abundance: -
CDR3nt: TGTGCCAGCAGGGACAGAAAAAACATTCAGTACTTC; CDR3aa: CASRDRKNIQYF; len: 12; d_gene: -; j_gene: TRBJ2-4; v_gene: TRBV7-8; abundance: once
CDR3nt: TGTGCTAGCAGCTCTAGCGGGGGGCCGTGGGGAGAGACCCAGTACTTC; CDR3aa: CASSSSGGPWGETQYF; len: 16; d_gene: TRBD2; j_gene: TRBJ2-5; v_gene: TRBV7-7; abundance: -
CDR3nt: TGTGCCAGCAGTGAGGGGGGACAGGGGTATCAGCCCCAGCATTTT; CDR3aa: CASSEGGQGYQPQHF; len: 15; d_gene: TRBD1; j_gene: TRBJ1-5; v_gene: TRBV2; abundance: -
CDR3nt: TGTGCCAGTAGTCCCGGGGGCTCCTACGAGCAGTACTTC; CDR3aa: CASSPGGSYEQYF; len: 13; d_gene: -; j_gene: TRBJ2-7; v_gene: TRBV19; abundance: -
CDR3nt: TGTGCCAGCAGGCAGGGGGCCGGGAATGAAAAACTGTTTTTT; CDR3aa: CASRQGAGNEKLFF; len: 14; d_gene: TRBD1; j_gene: TRBJ1-4; v_gene: TRBV6-5; abundance: -
CDR3nt: TGTGCCAGCAGTGACTCGGGACAGAGCACAGATACGCAGTATTTT; CDR3aa: CASSDSGQSTDTQYF; len: 15; d_gene: TRBD1; j_gene: TRBJ2-3; v_gene: TRBV6-4; abundance: -
CDR3nt: TGTGCCAGCAGCGCCGGACAGAATAATTCACCCCTCCACTTT; CDR3aa: CASSAGQNNSPLHF; len: 14; d_gene: -; j_gene: TRBJ1-6; v_gene: TRBV7-9; abundance: once
CDR3nt: TGTGCCAGCAGCTTAGAGACAGGGCGGAACACCTTC; CDR3aa: CASSLETGRNTF; len: 12; d_gene: TRBD1; j_gene: TRBJ1-2; v_gene: TRBV7-9; abundance: -
CDR3nt: TGCGCCAGCAGCCCTACGCCCGTAGCCTACGAGCAGTACTTC; CDR3aa: CASSPTPVAYEQYF; len: 14; d_gene: -; j_gene: TRBJ2-7; v_gene: TRBV4-1; abundance: -
CDR3nt: TGTGCCAGCAGCTTGGGAGGCAGTTCTGAAGCTTTCTTT; CDR3aa: CASSLGGSSEAFF; len: 13; d_gene: -; j_gene: TRBJ1-1; v_gene: TRBV5-5; abundance: -
CDR3nt: TGTGCCAGCTCCCCTGGACAGGGTTCAAGTCAGCCCCAGCATTTT; CDR3aa: CASSPGQGSSQPQHF; len: 15; d_gene: TRBD1; j_gene: TRBJ1-5; v_gene: TRBV18; abundance: -
CDR3nt: TGTGCCAGCAGCCTAAACACAGGGAACTCACCCCTCCACTTT; CDR3aa: CASSLNTGNSPLHF; len: 14; d_gene: -; j_gene: TRBJ1-6; v_gene: TRBV5-4; abundance: -
CDR3nt: TGTGCCAGCAGCCGGAGCCGCGGGGAGCTGTTTTTT; CDR3aa: CASSRSRGELFF; len: 12; d_gene: -; j_gene: TRBJ2-2; v_gene: TRBV7-2; abundance: -
CDR3nt: TGTGCCAGCAGCTTAGACAGCGGGGGGGCCAAAAAGACCCAGTACTTC; CDR3aa: CASSLDSGGAKKTQYF; len: 16; d_gene: TRBD2; j_gene: TRBJ2-5; v_gene: TRBV7-2; abundance: -
CDR3nt: TGTGCCAGCAGCGACAACAGGGTCCTGGTCTACGAGCAGTACTTC; CDR3aa: CASSDNRVLVYEQYF; len: 15; d_gene: -; j_gene: TRBJ2-7; v_gene: TRBV7-2; abundance: -
CDR3nt: TGTGCCAGCAGCTTCCGGGACAGGGGGGCGGAGACCCAGTACTTC; CDR3aa: CASSFRDRGAETQYF; len: 15; d_gene: TRBD1; j_gene: TRBJ2-5; v_gene: TRBV11-2; abundance: -
CDR3nt: TGTGCCAGCAGCTTAGTAGGGGAACAGTATGGCTACACCTTC; CDR3aa: CASSLVGEQYGYTF; len: 14; d_gene: -; j_gene: TRBJ1-2; v_gene: TRBV7-9; abundance: -
CDR3nt: TGCGCCAGCAGCGCCTGGGAGGGAACCTATGGCTACACCTTC; CDR3aa: CASSAWEGTYGYTF; len: 14; d_gene: -; j_gene: TRBJ1-2; v_gene: TRBV4-1; abundance: -
CDR3nt: TGTGCCTGGAGTCCCCCGGGGGTACAGGGGGCGTATTCTGAAGCTTTCTTT; CDR3aa: CAWSPPGVQGAYSEAFF; len: 17; d_gene: TRBD1; j_gene: TRBJ1-1; v_gene: TRBV30; abundance: -
CDR3nt: TGTGCCAGTAGTATCGAGGAGGTAGCTTTCTTT; CDR3aa: CASSIEEVAFF; len: 11; d_gene: -; j_gene: TRBJ1-1; v_gene: TRBV19; abundance: -
CDR3nt: TGTGCCAGTAAAACAGGGGGCACGGGCTACACCTTC; CDR3aa: CASKTGGTGYTF; len: 12; d_gene: TRBD1; j_gene: TRBJ1-2; v_gene: TRBV19; abundance: -
CDR3nt: TGTGCCAGCAGCGTAGCGGACAGGGCGCTCGAGGCTTTCTTT; CDR3aa: CASSVADRALEAFF; len: 14; d_gene: TRBD1; j_gene: TRBJ1-1; v_gene: TRBV9; abundance: -
CDR3nt: TGTGCCAGCAGTACGGACAGGGGAGGCTACACCTTC; CDR3aa: CASSTDRGGYTF; len: 12; d_gene: TRBD1; j_gene: TRBJ1-2; v_gene: TRBV6-5; abundance: -
CDR3nt: TGTGCCACCAGTGATAAAGCGGGACAGGGCCAAGATACGCAGTATTTT; CDR3aa: CATSDKAGQGQDTQYF; len: 16; d_gene: TRBD1; j_gene: TRBJ2-3; v_gene: TRBV24-1; abundance: once
CDR3nt: TGTGCCAGCAGTGACGGGACAGCCACAGATACGCAGTATTTT; CDR3aa: CASSDGTATDTQYF; len: 14; d_gene: TRBD1; j_gene: TRBJ2-3; v_gene: TRBV25-1; abundance: -
CDR3nt: TGCAGCGTGCGGACAAAGTACACAGATACGCAGTATTTT; CDR3aa: CSVRTKYTDTQYF; len: 13; d_gene: -; j_gene: TRBJ2-3; v_gene: TRBV29-1; abundance: -
CDR3nt: TGTGCCAGCAGCTCCCAGGGATATGGCTACACCTTC; CDR3aa: CASSSQGYGYTF; len: 12; d_gene: -; j_gene: TRBJ1-2; v_gene: TRBV9; abundance: -
CDR3nt: TGTGCCAGCAGCTTATTTGGGGGGATGGACCGCACCGGGGAGCTGTTTTTT; CDR3aa: CASSLFGGMDRTGELFF; len: 17; d_gene: -; j_gene: TRBJ2-2; v_gene: TRBV7-8; abundance: -
CDR3nt: TGTGCTAGCAGCCGGACAGGCCAAGAGACCCAGTACTTC; CDR3aa: CASSRTGQETQYF; len: 13; d_gene: TRBD1; j_gene: TRBJ2-5; v_gene: TRBV7-7; abundance: -
CDR3nt: TGTGCCAGCAGCCAAGACCTCCTGTATAATTCACCCCTCCACTTT; CDR3aa: CASSQDLLYNSPLHF; len: 15; d_gene: -; j_gene: TRBJ1-6; v_gene: TRBV3-1/TRBV3-2; abundance: once
CDR3nt: TGTGCCAGCAGGGCGACAGATAGCAATCAGCCCCAGCATTTT; CDR3aa: CASRATDSNQPQHF; len: 14; d_gene: -; j_gene: TRBJ1-5; v_gene: TRBV6-5; abundance: few
CDR3nt: TGTGCCAGTAGTTCCCCAGGGGCGGGTGAAAAACTGTTTTTT; CDR3aa: CASSSPGAGEKLFF; len: 14; d_gene: -; j_gene: TRBJ1-4; v_gene: TRBV19; abundance: -
CDR3nt: TGCGCCAGCAGCCAAGATTGGGGGACAGGGGGTAGCGAAAAACTGTTTTTT; CDR3aa: CASSQDWGTGGSEKLFF; len: 17; d_gene: TRBD1; j_gene: TRBJ1-4; v_gene: TRBV4-3; abundance: -
CDR3nt: TGTGCCAGCAGCTTTGCAGGGGTCTCCTATGGCTACACCTTC; CDR3aa: CASSFAGVSYGYTF; len: 14; d_gene: -; j_gene: TRBJ1-2; v_gene: TRBV7-9; abundance: -
CDR3nt: TGTGCTAGTGGTTTGGGACGGGGTTTCGCCGGGGAGCTGTTTTTT; CDR3aa: CASGLGRGFAGELFF; len: 15; d_gene: -; j_gene: TRBJ2-2; v_gene: TRBV12-5; abundance: -
CDR3nt: TGCGCCAGCAGCCCCGGGACAGGGGGATTCGGCTACACCTTC; CDR3aa: CASSPGTGGFGYTF; len: 14; d_gene: TRBD1; j_gene: TRBJ1-2; v_gene: TRBV5-1; abundance: few
CDR3nt: TGTGCCAGCAAGGGACAGGCGGGGGAGACCCAGTACTTC; CDR3aa: CASKGQAGETQYF; len: 13; d_gene: TRBD1; j_gene: TRBJ2-5; v_gene: TRBV6-5; abundance: -
CDR3nt: TGCAGTGCCAGTGGGCCCGCGGATCCCTACGAGCAGTACTTC; CDR3aa: CSASGPADPYEQYF; len: 14; d_gene: -; j_gene: TRBJ2-7; v_gene: TRBV20-1; abundance: -